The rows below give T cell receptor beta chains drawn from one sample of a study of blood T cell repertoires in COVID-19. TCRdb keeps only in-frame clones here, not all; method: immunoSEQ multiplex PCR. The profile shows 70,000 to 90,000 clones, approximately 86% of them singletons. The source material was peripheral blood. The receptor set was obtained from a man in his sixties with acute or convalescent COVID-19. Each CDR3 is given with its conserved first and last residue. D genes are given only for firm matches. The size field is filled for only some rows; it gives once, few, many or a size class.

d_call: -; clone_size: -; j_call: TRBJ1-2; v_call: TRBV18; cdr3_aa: CASSLGSDANYGYTF; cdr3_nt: TGTGCCAGCTCACTCGGGTCCGACGCTAACTATGGCTACACCTTC
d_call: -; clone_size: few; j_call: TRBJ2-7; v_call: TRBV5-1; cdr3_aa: CASSLDGSSSYEQYF; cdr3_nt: TGCGCCAGCAGCTTGGACGGTTCGAGCTCCTACGAGCAGTACTTC
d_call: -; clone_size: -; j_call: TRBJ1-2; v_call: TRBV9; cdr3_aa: CASSAEGWGVEGYTF; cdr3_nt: TGTGCCAGCAGCGCCGAGGGCTGGGGGGTGGAAGGCTACACCTTC
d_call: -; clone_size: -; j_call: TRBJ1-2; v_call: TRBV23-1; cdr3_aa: CAGGSDRLYGYTF; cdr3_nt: TGCGCTGGAGGGTCCGATAGACTCTATGGCTACACCTTC
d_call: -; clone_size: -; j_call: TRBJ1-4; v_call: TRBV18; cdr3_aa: CASGPARGYEKLFF; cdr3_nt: TGTGCCAGCGGACCGGCCAGGGGATATGAAAAACTGTTTTTT
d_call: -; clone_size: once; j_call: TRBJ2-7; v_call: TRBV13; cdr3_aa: CASSLSRPWAPYEQYF; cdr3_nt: TGTGCCAGCAGCTTAAGCCGGCCGTGGGCCCCCTACGAGCAGTACTTC
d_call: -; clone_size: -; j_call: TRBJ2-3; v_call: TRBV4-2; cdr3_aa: CASSQDTLGGADTQYF; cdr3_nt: TGTGCCAGCAGCCAAGATACGCTAGGGGGAGCGGATACGCAGTATTTT
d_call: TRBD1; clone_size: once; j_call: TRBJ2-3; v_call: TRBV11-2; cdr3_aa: CASSLLSRGSTDTQYF; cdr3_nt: TGTGCCAGCAGCTTGCTCTCCAGGGGGAGCACAGATACGCAGTATTTT
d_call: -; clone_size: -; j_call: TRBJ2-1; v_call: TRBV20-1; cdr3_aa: CSASARDAPYNEQFF; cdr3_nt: TGCAGTGCTAGTGCGCGGGATGCCCCATACAATGAGCAGTTCTTC
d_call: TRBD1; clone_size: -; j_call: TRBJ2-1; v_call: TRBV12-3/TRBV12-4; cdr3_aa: CASRGQSNNEQFF; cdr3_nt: TGTGCCAGCAGGGGACAGTCAAACAATGAGCAGTTCTTC
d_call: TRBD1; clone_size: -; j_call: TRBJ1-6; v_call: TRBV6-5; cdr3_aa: CASSYSPGGNSPLHF; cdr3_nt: TGTGCCAGCAGTTACTCGCCAGGGGGCAATTCACCCCTCCACTTT
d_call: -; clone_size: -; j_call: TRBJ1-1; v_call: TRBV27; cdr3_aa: CASSFQGNTEAFF; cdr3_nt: TGTGCCAGCAGTTTTCAGGGGAACACTGAAGCTTTCTTT
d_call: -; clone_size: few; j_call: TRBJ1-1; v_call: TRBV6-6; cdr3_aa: CASTVDTEAFF; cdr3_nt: TGTGCCTCTACGGTGGACACTGAAGCTTTCTTT
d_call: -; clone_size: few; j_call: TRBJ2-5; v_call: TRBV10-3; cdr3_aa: CAINGQPQETQYF; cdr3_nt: TGTGCCATCAATGGACAGCCACAAGAGACCCAGTACTTC
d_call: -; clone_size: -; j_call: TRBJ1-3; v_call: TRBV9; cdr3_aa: CASSAGQTGNTIYF; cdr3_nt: TGTGCCAGCAGCGCCGGACAGACTGGAAACACCATATATTTT
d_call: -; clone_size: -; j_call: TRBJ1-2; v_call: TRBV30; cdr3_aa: CAWTPGGMGYTF; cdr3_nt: TGTGCCTGGACTCCAGGCGGGATGGGCTACACCTTC
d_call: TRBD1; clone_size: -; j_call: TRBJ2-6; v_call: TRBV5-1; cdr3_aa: CASSLVDRGQGTFGANVLTF; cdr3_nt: TGCGCCAGCAGCTTGGTGGACAGGGGGCAGGGGACTTTTGGGGCCAACGTCCTGACTTTC
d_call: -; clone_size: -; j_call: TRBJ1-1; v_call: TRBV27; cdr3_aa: CASSLVGRKNTEAFF; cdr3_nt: TGTGCCAGCAGTTTAGTGGGGAGGAAGAACACTGAAGCTTTCTTT
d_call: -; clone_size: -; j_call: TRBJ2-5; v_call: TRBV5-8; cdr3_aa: CASSLARGALETQYF; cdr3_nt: TGTGCCAGCAGCTTGGCCCGGGGGGCCTTAGAGACCCAGTACTTC
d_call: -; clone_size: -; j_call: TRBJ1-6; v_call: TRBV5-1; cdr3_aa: CASSLVQGTYNSPLHF; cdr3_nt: TGCGCCAGCAGCTTGGTTCAGGGAACCTATAATTCACCCCTCCACTTT
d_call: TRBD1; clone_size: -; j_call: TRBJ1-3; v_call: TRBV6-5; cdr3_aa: CASRGQGVSGNTIYF; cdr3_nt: TGTGCCAGCAGAGGACAGGGAGTGTCAGGAAACACCATATATTTT
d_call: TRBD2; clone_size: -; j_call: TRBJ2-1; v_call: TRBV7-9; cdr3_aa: CASRAGTSMSLHRIEQFF; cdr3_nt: TGTGCCAGCAGGGCCGGGACTAGTATGAGCCTCCATAGAATTGAGCAGTTCTTC
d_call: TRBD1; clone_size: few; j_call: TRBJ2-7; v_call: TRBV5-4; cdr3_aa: CASSYDRAYEQYF; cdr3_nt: TGTGCCAGCAGTTATGACAGGGCCTACGAGCAGTACTTC
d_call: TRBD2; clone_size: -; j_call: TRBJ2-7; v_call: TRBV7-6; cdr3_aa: CASSRTSGRVSYEQYF; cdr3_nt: TGTGCCAGCAGCCGGACTAGCGGGAGGGTCTCCTACGAGCAGTACTTC
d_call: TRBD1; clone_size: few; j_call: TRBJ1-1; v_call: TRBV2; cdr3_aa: CASSEVQDRGTEAFF; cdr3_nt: TGTGCCAGCAGTGAAGTTCAGGACAGGGGAACTGAAGCTTTCTTT
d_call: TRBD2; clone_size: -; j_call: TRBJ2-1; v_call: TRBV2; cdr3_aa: CASRLAEDNEQFF; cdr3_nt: TGTGCCAGCCGTCTAGCGGAAGACAATGAGCAGTTCTTC
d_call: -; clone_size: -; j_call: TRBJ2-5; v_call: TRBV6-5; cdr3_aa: CASSYSRGGKTQYF; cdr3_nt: TGTGCCAGCAGTTACTCGCGCGGGGGCAAGACCCAGTACTTC
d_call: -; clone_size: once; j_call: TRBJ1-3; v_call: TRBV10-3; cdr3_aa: CAIREAPGNTIYF; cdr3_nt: TGTGCCATCAGAGAAGCGCCTGGAAACACCATATATTTT
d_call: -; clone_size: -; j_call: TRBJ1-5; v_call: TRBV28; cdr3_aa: CASSLGHRNQPQHF; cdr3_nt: TGTGCCAGCAGTTTAGGACATAGAAATCAGCCCCAGCATTTT
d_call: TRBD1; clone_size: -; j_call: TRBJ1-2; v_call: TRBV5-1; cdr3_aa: CASSASGQGNYGYTF; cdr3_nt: TGCGCCAGCAGCGCATCGGGACAGGGTAACTATGGCTACACCTTC
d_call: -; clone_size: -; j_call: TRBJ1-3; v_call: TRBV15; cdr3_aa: CATSSYRDTGNTIYF; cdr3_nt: TGTGCCACCAGCAGCTACCGGGACACTGGAAACACCATATATTTT
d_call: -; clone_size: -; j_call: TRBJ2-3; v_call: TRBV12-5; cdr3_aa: CASGLPDSCF; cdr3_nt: TGTGCTAGTGGCCTTCCCGACAGCTGTTTT
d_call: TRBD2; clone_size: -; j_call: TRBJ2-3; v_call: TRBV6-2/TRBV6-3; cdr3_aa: CASSYSVASGATDTQYF; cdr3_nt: TGTGCCAGCAGTTACTCGGTGGCTAGCGGAGCCACAGATACGCAGTATTTT
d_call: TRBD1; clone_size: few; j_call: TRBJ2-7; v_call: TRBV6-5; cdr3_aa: CASSYSGQGVTYEQYF; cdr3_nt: TGTGCCAGCAGTTACTCGGGACAGGGGGTCACCTACGAGCAGTACTTC
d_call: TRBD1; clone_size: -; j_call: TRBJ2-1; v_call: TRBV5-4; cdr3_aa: CASSVDRDRGRDGIF; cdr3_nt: TGTGCCAGCAGCGTTGACCGGGACAGGGGGCGGGATGGGATCTTC
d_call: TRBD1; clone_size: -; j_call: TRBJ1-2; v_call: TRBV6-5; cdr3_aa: CASAEGQGPFYGYTF; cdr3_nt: TGTGCCAGCGCGGAGGGACAGGGGCCTTTCTATGGCTACACCTTC
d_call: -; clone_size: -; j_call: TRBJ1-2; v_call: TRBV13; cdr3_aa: CASSSESLNYGYTF; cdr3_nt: TGTGCCAGCAGTTCGGAGTCTCTGAACTATGGCTACACCTTC
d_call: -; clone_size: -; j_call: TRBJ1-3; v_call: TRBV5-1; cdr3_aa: CASSASGLDTIYF; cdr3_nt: TGCGCCAGCAGCGCCTCGGGGTTGGACACCATATATTTT
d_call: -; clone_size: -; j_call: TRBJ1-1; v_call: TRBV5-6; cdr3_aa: CASSGGRNTEAFF; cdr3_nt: TGTGCCAGCAGCGGGGGGAGGAACACTGAAGCTTTCTTT
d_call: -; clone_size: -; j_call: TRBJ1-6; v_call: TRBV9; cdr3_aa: CASSVSNSPLHF; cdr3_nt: TGTGCCAGCAGCGTATCGAATTCACCCCTCCACTTT
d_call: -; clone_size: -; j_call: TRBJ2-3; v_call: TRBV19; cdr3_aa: CASAQESTDTQYF; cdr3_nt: TGTGCCAGCGCGCAGGAAAGCACAGATACGCAGTATTTT
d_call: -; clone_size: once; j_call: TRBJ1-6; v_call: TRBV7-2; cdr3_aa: CASSLREGGRTSPLHF; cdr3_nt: TGTGCCAGCAGCTTACGGGAGGGCGGGAGGACTTCACCCCTCCACTTT
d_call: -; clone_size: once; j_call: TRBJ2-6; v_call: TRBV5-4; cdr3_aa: CASSVGASGANVLTF; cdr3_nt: TGTGCCAGCAGCGTGGGGGCATCTGGGGCCAACGTCCTGACTTTC
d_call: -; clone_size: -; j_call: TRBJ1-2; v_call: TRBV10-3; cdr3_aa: CAGATTAGTNYGYTF; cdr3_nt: TGTGCCGGAGCGACTACGGCGGGGACTAACTATGGCTACACCTTC
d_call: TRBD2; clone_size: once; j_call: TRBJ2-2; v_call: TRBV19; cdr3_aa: CASKMGGAGELFF; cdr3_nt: TGTGCCAGTAAAATGGGGGGGGCCGGGGAGCTGTTTTTT